These T cell receptor beta chains were read from a single sample in a study of blood T cells in healthy people across ages. TCRdb used MiXCR to reprocess the 5' RACE reads, holding one entry per CDR3 protein. The sample has around 1.5 million distinct CDR3 sequences, 45% to 70% seen once. Specimen: blood. The receptor set was obtained from a man aged 18 to 30 in good health. Each CDR3 is given with its conserved first and last residue. The D gene is left open where the match is weak. The size entry is marked missing in some rows and otherwise reads once, few, many or a size class.

size	D	J	V	DNA	CDR3
-	TRBD2	TRBJ2-1	TRBV4-3	TGCGCCAGCAGCCCTGATCGGACTAGCGGCTCCTACAATGAGCAGTTCTTC	CASSPDRTSGSYNEQFF
-	TRBD2	TRBJ2-1	TRBV6-6	TGTGCCAGCAGTTACCCGACTAGCGGGGCGTACAATGAGCAGTTCTTC	CASSYPTSGAYNEQFF
few	-	TRBJ2-1	TRBV14	TGTGCCAGCAGCCAAGCCAGGGCTGAGCAGTTCTTC	CASSQARAEQFF
-	TRBD2	TRBJ2-1	TRBV4-1	TGCGCCAGCAGCCAAGTCCCTAGCGGAGATGAGCAGTTCTTC	CASSQVPSGDEQFF
few	-	TRBJ1-2	TRBV29-1	TGCAGCGTTAATGTAGGACCTGACTATGGCTACACCTTC	CSVNVGPDYGYTF
-	TRBD1	TRBJ2-3	TRBV7-2	TGTGCCAGCAGCTGGACGGGGACAGGGGGCGCAGATACGCAGTATTTT	CASSWTGTGGADTQYF
few	-	TRBJ1-4	TRBV10-3	TGTGCCATCAGTGCGGGGGTGGAGGAAAAACTGTTTTTT	CAISAGVEEKLFF
few	-	TRBJ1-6	TRBV27	TGTGCCAGCAGTTTAGGCTATCCATCACCCCTCCACTTT	CASSLGYPSPLHF
few	TRBD1	TRBJ2-3	TRBV6-5	TGTGCCAGCAGTCAATTACAGGGGGATACCACAGATACGCAGTATTTT	CASSQLQGDTTDTQYF
-	-	TRBJ1-1	TRBV27	TGTGCCAGCAGTTTAACCCCTGCAGGGTTGAACACTGAAGCTTTCTTT	CASSLTPAGLNTEAFF